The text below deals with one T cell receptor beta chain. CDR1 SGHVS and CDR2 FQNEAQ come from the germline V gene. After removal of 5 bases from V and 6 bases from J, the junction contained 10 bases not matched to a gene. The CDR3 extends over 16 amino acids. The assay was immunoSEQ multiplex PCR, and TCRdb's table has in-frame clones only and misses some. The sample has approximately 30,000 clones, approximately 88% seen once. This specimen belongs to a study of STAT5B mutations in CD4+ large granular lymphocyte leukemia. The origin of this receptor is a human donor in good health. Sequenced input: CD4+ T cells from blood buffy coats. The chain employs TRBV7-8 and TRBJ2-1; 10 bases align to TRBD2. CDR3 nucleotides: TGTGCCAGCAGCCCCCTCGGGGCTAGCGGGAGCAATGAGCAGTTCTTC. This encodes CASSPLGASGSNEQFF.